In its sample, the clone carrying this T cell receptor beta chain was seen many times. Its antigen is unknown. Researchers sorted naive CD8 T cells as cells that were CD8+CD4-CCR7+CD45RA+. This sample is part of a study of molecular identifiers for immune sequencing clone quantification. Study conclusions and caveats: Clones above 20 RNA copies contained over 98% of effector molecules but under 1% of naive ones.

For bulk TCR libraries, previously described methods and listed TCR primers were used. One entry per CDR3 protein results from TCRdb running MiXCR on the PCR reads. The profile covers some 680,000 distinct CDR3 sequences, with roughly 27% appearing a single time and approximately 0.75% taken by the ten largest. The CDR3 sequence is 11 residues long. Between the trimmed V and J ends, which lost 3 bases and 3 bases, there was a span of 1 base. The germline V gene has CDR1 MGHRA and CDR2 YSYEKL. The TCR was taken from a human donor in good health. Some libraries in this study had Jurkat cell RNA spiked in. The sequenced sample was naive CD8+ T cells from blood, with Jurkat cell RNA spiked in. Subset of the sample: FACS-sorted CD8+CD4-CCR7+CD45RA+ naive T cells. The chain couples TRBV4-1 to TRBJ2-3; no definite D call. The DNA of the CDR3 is TGCGCCAGCAGCCAGACAGATACGCAGTATTTT. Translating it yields CASSQTDTQYF.